Listed below are T cell receptor beta chains from one sample, sequenced in a study of blood T cell repertoires in COVID-19. Using immunoSEQ multiplex PCR, the repertoire was profiled, and TCRdb retains in-frame clones only, with some absent. Here the sample spans fewer than 200,000 clones, around four fifths being singletons. The source material was PBMCs or T cells enriched from blood (not recorded which). These receptor sequences come from a woman aged 50 to 60 in a cohort exposed to, infected with or recovered from COVID-19 (not recorded which). The CDR3 runs from the conserved cysteine through the conserved F or W. Each record gives: J gene, V gene, clone size, D gene, CDR3 protein, CDR3 DNA. The D gene is left open where the match is weak. Expanded clones are given a class, and other clones once, few, many or no size at all.

j_call: TRBJ2-7
v_call: TRBV4-2
clone_size: -
d_call: -
cdr3_aa: CASSPGVSSYEQYF
cdr3_nt: TGTGCCAGCAGCCCAGGGGTAAGCTCCTACGAGCAGTACTTC

j_call: TRBJ1-4
v_call: TRBV5-5
clone_size: -
d_call: -
cdr3_aa: CASSSADSTNEKLFF
cdr3_nt: TGTGCCAGCAGTTCGGCGGACAGTACTAATGAAAAACTGTTTTTT

j_call: TRBJ1-1
v_call: TRBV10-3
clone_size: -
d_call: TRBD1
cdr3_aa: CAISLGTGVNTEAFF
cdr3_nt: TGTGCCATCAGTTTGGGGACAGGGGTGAACACTGAAGCTTTCTTT

j_call: TRBJ2-3
v_call: TRBV5-1
clone_size: once
d_call: TRBD2
cdr3_aa: CASSPRLADYPKTSTDTQYF
cdr3_nt: TGCGCCAGCAGCCCCCGACTAGCGGATTACCCAAAGACTAGCACAGATACGCAGTATTTT

j_call: TRBJ1-3
v_call: TRBV7-2
clone_size: -
d_call: TRBD1
cdr3_aa: CASSLDRGSGNTIYF
cdr3_nt: TGTGCCAGCAGCTTAGACAGGGGATCTGGAAACACCATATATTTT

j_call: TRBJ1-1
v_call: TRBV2
clone_size: -
d_call: -
cdr3_aa: CASSPRVEAFF
cdr3_nt: TGTGCCAGCAGCCCCCGGGTTGAAGCTTTCTTT

j_call: TRBJ1-3
v_call: TRBV18
clone_size: -
d_call: -
cdr3_aa: CASSPITGQSGNTIYF
cdr3_nt: TGTGCCAGCTCACCAATAACAGGTCAATCTGGAAACACCATATATTTT

j_call: TRBJ2-7
v_call: TRBV28
clone_size: -
d_call: TRBD1
cdr3_aa: CASSLFGTGVSEQYF
cdr3_nt: TGTGCCAGCAGTTTATTTGGGACAGGGGTTTCGGAGCAGTACTTC

j_call: TRBJ1-2
v_call: TRBV11-2
clone_size: -
d_call: TRBD1
cdr3_aa: CASSFTGVLGYTF
cdr3_nt: TGTGCCAGCAGCTTCACAGGGGTTCTTGGCTACACCTTC

j_call: TRBJ1-4
v_call: TRBV28
clone_size: -
d_call: -
cdr3_aa: CASSLTGISNEKLFF
cdr3_nt: TGTGCCAGCAGTTTGACCGGGATAAGTAATGAAAAACTGTTTTTT

j_call: TRBJ1-6
v_call: TRBV27
clone_size: -
d_call: -
cdr3_aa: CASSSITGHLNSPLHF
cdr3_nt: TGTGCCAGCAGTTCTATAACGGGACACCTAAATTCACCCCTCCACTTT

j_call: TRBJ2-2
v_call: TRBV28
clone_size: -
d_call: -
cdr3_aa: CASSLRTVNTGELFF
cdr3_nt: TGTGCCAGCAGTTTGCGGACAGTTAACACCGGGGAGCTGTTTTTT

j_call: TRBJ2-7
v_call: TRBV4-1
clone_size: -
d_call: TRBD1
cdr3_aa: CASSEDPTGVVTYEQYF
cdr3_nt: TGCGCCAGCAGCGAAGATCCTACAGGGGTCGTAACCTACGAGCAGTACTTC

j_call: TRBJ2-5
v_call: TRBV10-3
clone_size: once
d_call: TRBD2
cdr3_aa: CAISDWGGRAETQYF
cdr3_nt: TGTGCCATCAGTGATTGGGGCGGGAGGGCAGAGACCCAGTACTTC

j_call: TRBJ1-5
v_call: TRBV28
clone_size: -
d_call: TRBD1
cdr3_aa: CASSRPLYRDRGNQPQHF
cdr3_nt: TGTGCCAGCAGTCGACCTCTTTACCGGGACAGGGGCAATCAGCCCCAGCATTTT

j_call: TRBJ1-4
v_call: TRBV6-6
clone_size: -
d_call: -
cdr3_aa: CASSRTSGDEEKLFF
cdr3_nt: TGTGCCAGCAGCCGGACTTCAGGGGATGAAGAAAAACTGTTTTTT

j_call: TRBJ2-1
v_call: TRBV7-2
clone_size: -
d_call: -
cdr3_aa: CASSLLPGANNEQFF
cdr3_nt: TGTGCCAGCAGCTTATTACCGGGAGCAAACAATGAGCAGTTCTTC

j_call: TRBJ2-1
v_call: TRBV28
clone_size: many
d_call: -
cdr3_aa: CASEASSYNEQFF
cdr3_nt: TGTGCCAGCGAGGCTAGCTCCTACAATGAGCAGTTCTTC